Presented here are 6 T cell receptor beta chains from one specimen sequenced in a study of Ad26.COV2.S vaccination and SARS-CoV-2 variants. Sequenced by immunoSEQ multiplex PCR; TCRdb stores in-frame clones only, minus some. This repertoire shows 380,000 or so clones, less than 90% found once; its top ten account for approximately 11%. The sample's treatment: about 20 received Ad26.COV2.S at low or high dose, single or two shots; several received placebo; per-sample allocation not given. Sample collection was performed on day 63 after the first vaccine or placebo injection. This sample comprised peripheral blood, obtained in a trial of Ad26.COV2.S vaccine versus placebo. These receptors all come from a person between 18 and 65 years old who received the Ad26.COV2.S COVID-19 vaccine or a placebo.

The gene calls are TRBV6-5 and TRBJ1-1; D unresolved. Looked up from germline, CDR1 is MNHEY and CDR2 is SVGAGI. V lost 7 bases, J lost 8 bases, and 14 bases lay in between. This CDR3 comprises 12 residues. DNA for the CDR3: TGTGCCAGCAATAACCAAATCGGGGAAGCTTTCTTT. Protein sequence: CASNNQIGEAFF.

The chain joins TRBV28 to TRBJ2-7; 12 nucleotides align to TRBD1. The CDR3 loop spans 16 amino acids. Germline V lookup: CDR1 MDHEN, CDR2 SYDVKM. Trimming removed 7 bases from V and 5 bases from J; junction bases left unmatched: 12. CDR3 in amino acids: CASKGGGDRGRHEQYF. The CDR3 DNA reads TGTGCCAGCAAGGGAGGTGGGGACAGGGGGCGGCACGAGCAGTACTTC.

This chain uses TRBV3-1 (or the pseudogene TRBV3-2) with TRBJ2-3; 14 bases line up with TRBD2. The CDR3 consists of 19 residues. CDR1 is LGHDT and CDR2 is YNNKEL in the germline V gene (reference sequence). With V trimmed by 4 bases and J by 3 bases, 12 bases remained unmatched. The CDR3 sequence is CASSRLTSGGASRTDTQYF. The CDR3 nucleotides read TGTGCCAGCAGCCGACTGACTAGCGGGGGGGCCTCGCGTACAGATACGCAGTATTTT.

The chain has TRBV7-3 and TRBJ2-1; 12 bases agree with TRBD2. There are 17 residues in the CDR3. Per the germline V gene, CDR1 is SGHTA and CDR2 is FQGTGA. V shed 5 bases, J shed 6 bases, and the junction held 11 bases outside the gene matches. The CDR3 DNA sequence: TGTGCCAGCAGCCCGGGACTAGCGGGTAGATATGGCAATGAGCAGTTCTTC. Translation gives CASSPGLAGRYGNEQFF.

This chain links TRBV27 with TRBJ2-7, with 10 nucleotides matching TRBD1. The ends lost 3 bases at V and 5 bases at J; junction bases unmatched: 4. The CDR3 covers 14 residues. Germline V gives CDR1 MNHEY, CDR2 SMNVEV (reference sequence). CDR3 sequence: CASSFRDRGHEQYF. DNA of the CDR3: TGTGCCAGCAGTTTCCGGGACAGGGGTCACGAGCAGTACTTC.

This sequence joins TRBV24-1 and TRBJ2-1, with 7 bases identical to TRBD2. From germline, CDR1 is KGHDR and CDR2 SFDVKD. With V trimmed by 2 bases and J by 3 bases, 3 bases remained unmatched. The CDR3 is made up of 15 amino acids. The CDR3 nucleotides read TGTGCCACCAGTGATTCTAGCGGAATCTACAATGAGCAGTTCTTC. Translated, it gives CATSDSSGIYNEQFF.